Presented here are 9 T cell receptor beta chains from one specimen sequenced in a study of OX40 agonist ivuxolimab in advanced cancers. Using immunoSEQ multiplex PCR, the repertoire was profiled, and TCRdb retains in-frame clones only, with some absent. The table shows about 9,200 clones, with less than 80% occurring only once. The sequences come from CD4+ or CD8+ T cells sorted from blood, collected in a trial of the OX40 agonist ivuxolimab. These TCRs come from an adult with an advanced solid tumor such as melanoma, head and neck, liver or kidney cancer.

The chain has TRBV25-1 and TRBJ2-7; D gene ambiguous. Trimming removed 8 bases from V and 3 bases from J, with 14 bases in between. Germline V gene lookup returns CDR1 MGHDK and CDR2 SYGVNS. The CDR3 has 13 amino acids. CDR3 sequence: CASETPNSYEQYF. DNA for the CDR3: TGTGCCAGCGAAACCCCCAATAGCTACGAGCAGTACTTC.

Points on this clone: A junction end diverges from the germline sequence, so it may reflect a read error. The J gene is TRBJ2-7, the V gene TRBV7-7; D possibly corresponds to TRBD1 (6 bases). There are 13 residues in the CDR3. Germline V gene data show CDR1 as SSHAT and CDR2 as FNYEAQ (reference sequence). The CDR3 nucleotides are TGTGCTAGCAGCCCCGGGACACTCCTCGAGCAGTACTTC. Protein: CASSPGTLLEQYF. Based on the CDR3 plus reference TRBV7-7 and TRBJ2-7, the full variable domain is GAGVSQSPRYKVTKRGQDVTLRCDPISSHATLYWYQQALGQGPEFLTYFNYEAQPDKSGLPSDRFSAERPEGSISTLTIQRTEQRDSAMYRCASSPGTLLEQYFGPGTRLTVT.

The V gene is TRBV11-3, the J gene TRBJ2-1, with 7 positions matching TRBD2. CDR1 is SGHNT, CDR2 YENEEA, per germline. The ends lost 5 bases at V and 0 bases at J; junction bases unmatched: 7. The CDR3 consists of 16 residues. The CDR3 nucleotides read TGTGCCAGCAGCCCCTATGGGGGGGACTCCTACAATGAGCAGTTCTTC. This codes for CASSPYGGDSYNEQFF.

The gene calls are TRBV18 and TRBJ2-7; possible D gene TRBD1, 6 bases. The ends were cut back, 0 bases at V and 4 bases at J, with 10 bases in the middle. This CDR3 is built from 14 residues. From germline, CDR1 is KGHSH and CDR2 LQKENI. CDR3 sequence: CASSPPATGYEQYF. The DNA of the CDR3 is TGTGCCAGCTCACCACCCGCGACAGGTTACGAGCAGTACTTC. Full variable domain (rest looked up from reference TRBV18 and TRBJ2-7): NAGVMQNPRHLVRRRGQEARLRCSPMKGHSHVYWYRQLPEEGLKFMVYLQKENIIDESGMPKERFSAEFPKEGPSILRIQQVVRGDSAAYFCASSPPATGYEQYFGPGTRLTVT.

This chain connects TRBV5-1 to TRBJ2-7, with 8 bases identical to TRBD1. V gave up 3 bases and J gave up 3 bases; unmatched junction bases: 8. The CDR3 has 15 amino acids. Germline V gene data show CDR1 as SGHRS and CDR2 as YFSETQ. As DNA, the CDR3 is TGCGCCAGCAGCTCCGGACAGGGCGCCATCTACGAGCAGTACTTC. It is translated as CASSSGQGAIYEQYF.

The chain has TRBV28 and TRBJ1-5; weak D call: TRBD1 (5 bases). The V and J ends lost 6 bases and 4 bases respectively, with 13 bases between them. This CDR3 is built from 14 residues. CDR1 is MDHEN, CDR2 SYDVKM, per germline. DNA of the CDR3: TGTGCCAGCAGCTACAGGTGGGGAAATCAGCCCCAGCATTTT. It specifies CASSYRWGNQPQHF.

The chain links TRBV30 to TRBJ2-7; 7 bases line up with TRBD1. J lost 1 base, V lost 2 bases, and 2 bases had no gene match. Per the germline V gene, CDR1 is GTSNPN and CDR2 is SVGIG (reference sequence). This CDR3 is built from 13 residues. The CDR3 region has the DNA TGTGCCTGGAGTTCGGGACAGTCCTACGAGCAGTACTTC. Protein sequence: CAWSSGQSYEQYF.

The chain links TRBV5-4 to TRBJ2-5; D may be TRBD2 (5 bases). There are 15 residues in the CDR3. Trimming stripped 3 bases from V and 7 bases from J, with 19 bases between. Germline assignment: CDR1 SGHNT and CDR2 YYREEE (reference sequence). The CDR3 DNA reads as TGTGCCAGCAGCTCCCAAAAAGAGGGTTTGGGGACCCAGTACTTC. It codes for CASSSQKEGLGTQYF. Based on the CDR3 plus reference TRBV5-4 and TRBJ2-5, the full variable domain is ETGVTQSPTHLIKTRGQQVTLRCSSQSGHNTVSWYQQALGQGPQFIFQYYREEENGRGNFPPRFSGLQFPNYSSELNVNALELDDSALYLCASSSQKEGLGTQYFGPGTRLLVL.

This clone was counted once. V and J are TRBV7-9 and TRBJ1-2; no firm D call. The germline CDR1 and CDR2 sequences are SEHNR and FQNEAQ (reference sequence). The CDR3 spans 14 residues. Trimming cost V 5 bases and J 4 bases, with 14 bases left between them. CDR3 loop: CASSTIQRAYGYTF. CDR3 in DNA: TGTGCCAGCAGCACAATTCAGAGAGCCTATGGCTACACCTTC. Full variable domain (missing parts from reference TRBV7-9 and TRBJ1-2): DTGVSQNPRHKITKRGQNVTFRCDPISEHNRLYWYRQTLGQGPEFLTYFQNEAQLEKSRLLSDRFSAERPKGSFSTLEIQRTEQGDSAMYLCASSTIQRAYGYTFGSGTRLTVV.